This TCR beta chain was retrieved from a study of T-cell reconstitution after alpha-beta-depleted transplantation in children. Broader study findings: Newly produced T cells mostly accounted for T-cell counts and diversity one year post-transplant. In patients about two months after transplant, alpha-beta T cells reportedly arose from several hundred expanded graft clones. Diversity of TCRbeta at day 60 was high in some patients, arising from surviving recipient T cells and thymic progenitors.

Preparation of the TCRbeta library was carried out with unique molecular identifiers. MiXCR was run by TCRdb on the PCR reads, yielding one entry per CDR3 protein. Of hundreds of thousands of distinct CDR3 sequences in the sample, about 21% are singletons; the top ten hold around 14%. With respect to this clonotype: Its target is unknown.

From germline, CDR1 is LGHNA and CDR2 YSLEER. V lost 1 base, J lost 5 bases, and 4 bases stayed unmatched. The CDR3 is made up of 15 amino acids. This receptor was taken from a boy younger than two who had a stem cell transplant for acute myeloid leukemia, so the T cells may come from the graft donor. The sample here was PBMCs, mostly from graft donor cells, taken 360 days after TCRalphabeta/CD19-depleted stem cell transplant. The V gene is TRBV4-3, the J gene TRBJ2-5; 10 nucleotides line up with TRBD2. The CDR3 region is CASSQGSSGGETQYF. CDR3 in DNA: TGCGCCAGCAGCCAAGGGTCTAGCGGGGGCGAGACCCAGTACTTC.